A single sample is the source of the 29 T cell receptor beta chains below, sequenced in a study of early T cells in non-severe SARS-CoV-2 infection. TCRdb independently ran MiXCR on the 5' RACE reads; one entry per CDR3 protein. The repertoire holds tens of thousands of distinct CDR3 sequences, with 5.5% to 6.5% as singletons. Sequenced: whole blood. The receptors here all came from an adult who was a healthcare worker with PCR-confirmed SARS-CoV-2 infection or an uninfected control (not recorded which).

Regarding this clonotype: A much larger clone lies a single base off, so this may be a read error. The chain links TRBV10-3 to TRBJ1-1, with TRBD1 identical over 9 bases. Germline CDR1 ENHRY, CDR2 SYGVKD. The CDR3 covers 14 residues. CDR3 in amino acids: CGISWTGANTEAFF. The CDR3, as DNA: TGTGGCATCAGTTGGACAGGGGCCAACACTGAAGCTTTCTTT.

This clonotype was seen a handful of times. The CDR3, as DNA: TGTGCCAGCAGTTTCCGGGACAGGCCTAATTCACCCCTCCACTTT. Translating it yields CASSFRDRPNSPLHF. The chain recombines TRBV6-1 with TRBJ1-6; 8 bases agree with TRBD1. After removal of 5 bases from V and 6 bases from J, the junction contained 6 bases not matched to a gene. Germline CDR1 reads MNHNS; CDR2 reads SASEGT. The CDR3 is made up of 15 amino acids.

This clonotype was recorded at least ten times. This chain links TRBV6-1 with TRBJ2-1; 11 bases fit TRBD2. CDR1 and CDR2 (germline): MNHNS, SASEGT. This CDR3 comprises 15 residues. The V and J ends lost 6 bases and 4 bases, in that order; junction bases with no gene match: 5. The CDR3 DNA reads as TGTGCCAGCAGGTTACTAGCGGGAGCGTACAATGAGCAGTTCTTC. Protein product: CASRLLAGAYNEQFF.

V is TRBV10-2 and J is TRBJ1-2; D gene uncertain. Trimming stripped 3 bases from V and 5 bases from J, with 7 bases between. The length of the CDR3 is 12 residues. Germline V gives CDR1 WSHSY, CDR2 SAAADI. The CDR3 nucleotides read TGCGCCAGCAGTGAAACTGTTTATGGCTACACCTTC. Its protein is CASSETVYGYTF.

This clonotype was detected many times. CDR3 bases: TGCAGTGCTACAACAGGGAGGACTAATCAGCCCCAGCATTTT. Translating gives CSATTGRTNQPQHF. The chain has TRBV20-1 and TRBJ1-5; TRBD1 might be the D (6 bases). The germline V and J ends were trimmed by 4 bases and 4 bases, with 14 bases remaining between them. Germline loops: CDR1 DFQATT, CDR2 SNEGSKA (reference sequence). CDR3 length: 14 residues.

There are a few counts of this clonotype. CDR3 residues: CAISPTGVLNTEAFF. Here the CDR3 DNA reads TGTGCCATCAGCCCGACAGGGGTGCTGAACACTGAAGCTTTCTTT. This chain connects TRBV10-3 to TRBJ1-1, with 8 bases lining up with TRBD1. Trimming removed 6 bases from V and 0 bases from J; junction bases left unmatched: 6. This CDR3 is 15 amino acids long. Germline V gene lookup returns CDR1 ENHRY and CDR2 SYGVKD.

This clonotype was seen repeatedly, ten times or more. The J gene is TRBJ1-5, the V gene TRBV12-3 or TRBV12-4; D gene ambiguous. This CDR3 is built from 15 residues. V dropped 3 bases and J dropped 2 bases, with 11 bases sitting between them. For the CDR3, the DNA is TGTGCCAGCAGTTTTGGCGGAATCGGCAATCAGCCCCAGCATTTT. Encoded protein: CASSFGGIGNQPQHF.

This clonotype was recorded at least ten times. The chain combines TRBV4-1 with TRBJ1-2; D gene uncertain. Germline-derived CDR1 and CDR2 are MGHRA and YSYEKL. This CDR3 is built from 12 residues. V was clipped by 9 bases and J by 2 bases, with 10 bases between them. Written as DNA, the CDR3 is TGCGCCAGTTACTCAGGCAACTATGGCTACACCTTC. It encodes CASYSGNYGYTF.

This clonotype was seen many times. The chain has TRBV6-6 and TRBJ2-6; 7 bases line up with TRBD1. V gave up 7 bases and J gave up 4 bases; unmatched junction bases: 7. The length of the CDR3 is 15 residues. Per germline, CDR1 MNHNY and CDR2 SVGAGI (reference sequence). The CDR3 nucleotides are TGTGCCAGCACCTTGACAGGGCTCGGGGCCAACGTCCTGACTTTC. Residues: CASTLTGLGANVLTF.

At least ten counts were recorded for this clonotype. The V call is TRBV20-1, the J call TRBJ2-7; D is perhaps TRBD2 (7 bases). Germline CDR1 DFQATT, CDR2 SNEGSKA (reference sequence). V lost 2 bases to trimming and J lost 3 bases, with 14 bases between them. This CDR3 has 14 amino acids. In DNA, the CDR3 is TGCAGTGCTAGAAGGGGGGGGTCAGACTACGAGCAGTACTTC. It codes for CSARRGGSDYEQYF.

The table lists this clonotype with many counts. The chain is built from TRBV4-1 and TRBJ2-1; a weak D match, TRBD2 (6 bases). Trimming pared 1 base from V and 6 bases from J, leaving 19 bases between. The length of the CDR3 is 17 residues. CDR1 is MGHRA and CDR2 is YSYEKL in the germline V gene. CDR3 DNA: TGCGCCAGCAGCCAAGTTAAGACTAGGAGGGTTTTCAATGAGCAGTTCTTC. Amino acids: CASSQVKTRRVFNEQFF.

This clonotype was seen more than once but under ten times. This chain links TRBV5-1 with TRBJ2-2; D not certain. The CDR3 covers 13 residues. The germline gives CDR1 SGHRS, CDR2 YFSETQ. With 5 bases removed from V and 4 bases from J, the gap between germline ends came to 9 bases. The CDR3 sequence is CASSPMGTGELFF. The CDR3 region has the DNA TGCGCCAGCAGTCCTATGGGCACCGGGGAGCTGTTTTTT.

This clonotype was counted at least ten times. V is TRBV4-2 and J is TRBJ1-2; 9 bases map to TRBD1. Germline CDR1 reads LGHNA; CDR2 reads YNFKEQ. There are 17 residues in the CDR3. V was pared by 3 bases and J by 8 bases, with 16 bases of the junction left unmatched. CDR3 bases: TGTGCCAGCAGCCATCCTCCATGGAGGACAGGGGCCTCCGGCTACACCTTC. It translates to CASSHPPWRTGASGYTF.

The rearrangement joins TRBV4-1 to TRBJ2-1; 8 bases align to TRBD1. Germline CDR1 reads MGHRA; CDR2 reads YSYEKL. V lost 4 bases to trimming and J lost 7 bases; unmatched junction nucleotides: 6. The CDR3 runs to 14 residues. Written as DNA, the CDR3 is TGCGCCAGCAGCCTCCGACAGGGGAATAATGAGCAGTTCTTC. Translating gives CASSLRQGNNEQFF.

This clonotype was observed at least ten times. The V gene is TRBV18, the J gene TRBJ1-2, with 9 bases that match TRBD1. Germline CDR1 reads KGHSH; CDR2 reads LQKENI. The CDR3 runs to 16 residues. V lost 3 bases and J lost 7; bases outside the gene matches: 12. CDR3 sequence (DNA): TGTGCCAGCTCACCCCTTGCGGGACAGGGTAGTGGTGGCTACACCTTC. It is translated as CASSPLAGQGSGGYTF. Full variable domain (remainder filled in from reference TRBV18 and TRBJ1-2): NAGVMQNPRHLVRRRGQEARLRCSPMKGHSHVYWYRQLPEEGLKFMVYLQKENIIDESGMPKERFSAEFPKEGPSILRIQQVVRGDSAAYFCASSPLAGQGSGGYTFGSGTRLTVV.

There are a few counts of this clonotype. The gene calls are TRBV6-1 and TRBJ2-1; TRBD1 is a possible D gene (6 bases). The CDR3 is 15 amino acids. Germline CDR1 is MNHNS and CDR2 is SASEGT. With 4 bases removed from V and 8 bases from J, the gap between germline ends came to 18 bases. Written as DNA, the CDR3 is TGTGCCAGCAGTGTCCGGGACACCCCCGATGATGAGCAGTTCTTC. Amino acids: CASSVRDTPDDEQFF.

This clonotype was detected many times. The chain carries TRBV15 and TRBJ2-1; the D is unclear. Per germline, CDR1 LNHNV and CDR2 YYDKDF (reference sequence). V was pared by 6 bases and J by 12 bases, with 12 bases between. CDR3 length equals 11 residues. In DNA form, the CDR3 reads TGTGCCACCAGTGATGTTCGGGCGCAGTTCTTC. This sequence encodes CATSDVRAQFF.

This clonotype was recorded at least ten times. The CDR3 here is CASSLAGRDQPQHF. In DNA, the CDR3 is TGTGCCAGCAGTTTGGCGGGGAGGGATCAGCCCCAGCATTTT. The V and J genes are TRBV27 and TRBJ1-5, with D uncertain. The germline V and J ends were trimmed by 3 bases and 5 bases, with 11 bases remaining between them. Germline V gene data show CDR1 as MNHEY and CDR2 as SMNVEV (reference sequence). The CDR3 covers 14 residues.

This clonotype was counted many times. The genes are TRBV4-3 and TRBJ2-1; D gene uncertain. V was pared by 4 bases and J by 0 bases, with 13 bases between. The CDR3 has 16 amino acids. Germline loops: CDR1 LGHNA, CDR2 YSLEER. CDR3 residues: CASSLRSASSYNEQFF. In DNA form, the CDR3 reads TGCGCCAGCAGCCTTCGGTCCGCGAGCTCCTACAATGAGCAGTTCTTC.

This clonotype has at least ten counts. The chain recombines TRBV7-6 with TRBJ2-1; unclear D gene. V lost 3 bases to trimming and J lost 6 bases, with 9 bases between them. This CDR3 is built from 13 residues. CDR1 is SGHVS, CDR2 FNYEAQ, per germline. The CDR3 here is CASSFGQVNEQFF. The CDR3 nucleotides are TGTGCCAGCAGCTTCGGGCAGGTCAATGAGCAGTTCTTC.

V and J are TRBV29-1 and TRBJ2-3, with 14 bases lining up with TRBD2. J was trimmed by 6 bases and V by 6 bases; bases with no gene match: 5. Germline CDR1 reads SQVTM; CDR2 reads ANQGSEA. This CDR3 has 14 residues. CDR3 protein: CSVTSGGALDTQYF. As DNA, the CDR3 is TGCAGCGTGACTAGCGGGGGGGCCCTCGATACGCAGTATTTT.

J is TRBJ1-1 and V is TRBV2, with unresolved D. V lost 2 bases and J 0 bases, leaving 7 bases between the germline ends. The length of the CDR3 is 14 residues. Germline assignment: CDR1 SNHLY and CDR2 FYNNEI. The CDR3 DNA sequence: TGTGCCAGCAGTGAACTCGGACTGAACACTGAAGCTTTCTTT. It translates to CASSELGLNTEAFF.

The chain recombines TRBV18 with TRBJ1-1; no definite D call. Trimming left V 2 bases short and J 6 bases short, with 10 bases between. The V gene's germline CDR1 is KGHSH and CDR2 LQKENI. The CDR3 has 13 amino acids. The chain's CDR3 is CASSPGVWAEAFF. CDR3 sequence (DNA): TGTGCCAGCTCACCAGGAGTTTGGGCTGAAGCTTTCTTT. Based on the CDR3 plus reference TRBV18 and TRBJ1-1, the full variable domain is NAGVMQNPRHLVRRRGQEARLRCSPMKGHSHVYWYRQLPEEGLKFMVYLQKENIIDESGMPKERFSAEFPKEGPSILRIQQVVRGDSAAYFCASSPGVWAEAFFGQGTRLTVV.

This clonotype was counted between two and nine times. The rearrangement links TRBV4-2 to TRBJ2-3; weak D call: TRBD1 (5 bases). Germline lookup yields CDR1 LGHNA and CDR2 YNFKEQ. Trimming cost V 0 bases and J 2 bases, with 18 bases left between them. The CDR3 runs 18 residues. The CDR3 nucleotides are TGTGCCAGCAGCCAAGATCTAGGGGTTACCCTTATCACAGATACGCAGTATTTT. Residues: CASSQDLGVTLITDTQYF.

This clonotype was detected many times. V and J are TRBV29-1 and TRBJ2-6, with D tentatively TRBD1 (5 bases). The germline CDR1 and CDR2 sequences are SQVTM and ANQGSEA. The CDR3 runs 14 residues. V lost 5 bases to trimming and J lost 0 bases, with 8 bases between them. The CDR3 bases are TGCAGCGTTACAGGTTACTCTGGGGCCAACGTCCTGACTTTC. Translated: CSVTGYSGANVLTF.

This clonotype was seen many times. V is TRBV19 and J is TRBJ1-5; D ambiguous. V was cut by 5 bases and J by 4 bases, with 9 bases left in between. CDR3 size: 13 residues. CDR1 and CDR2 from the germline V gene are LNHDA and SQIVND (reference sequence). As DNA, the CDR3 is TGTGCCAGTAGTGGCGGCCAAAATCAGCCCCAGCATTTT. Translating gives CASSGGQNQPQHF. The variable domain in full, completed from reference TRBV19 and TRBJ1-5, reads DGGITQSPKYLFRKEGQNVTLSCEQNLNHDAMYWYRQDPGQGLRLIYYSQIVNDFQKGDIAEGYSVSREKKESFPLTVTSAQKNPTAFYLCASSGGQNQPQHFGDGTRLSIL.

This clonotype showed up just a few times. V and J are TRBV7-6 and TRBJ1-1; no firm D call. Germline CDR1 SGHVS, CDR2 FNYEAQ. V lost 2 bases, J lost 0 bases, and 7 bases lay in between. This CDR3 is 14 amino acids long. The CDR3 reads CASSLTTVNTEAFF. CDR3 sequence (DNA): TGTGCCAGCAGCTTAACAACAGTGAACACTGAAGCTTTCTTT.

The sample holds a few counts of this clonotype. J is TRBJ2-3 and V is TRBV7-7, with D maybe TRBD2 (5 bases). Germline CDR1 and CDR2: SSHAT and FNYEAQ (reference sequence). The length of the CDR3 is 14 residues. Trimming shortened V by 2 bases and J by 2 bases, and 8 bases separated the two germline ends. CDR3 loop: CASSLTGFTDTQYF. The CDR3 nucleotides are TGTGCCAGCAGCTTAACGGGGTTCACAGATACGCAGTATTTT.

This clonotype was counted many times. The chain is built from TRBV27 and TRBJ1-4; D is possibly TRBD1 (5 bases). CDR1 and CDR2 from the germline V gene are MNHEY and SMNVEV (reference sequence). The V end lost 6 bases, the J end lost 7 bases, and 15 bases lay between the germline ends. The CDR3 is 14 amino acids. CDR3 amino acids: CASRGLNVGEKLFF. The CDR3 bases are TGTGCCAGCAGGGGGCTTAACGTTGGTGAAAAACTGTTTTTT. Full variable domain (missing parts from reference TRBV27 and TRBJ1-4): EAQVTQNPRYLITVTGKKLTVTCSQNMNHEYMSWYRQDPGLGLRQIYYSMNVEVTDKGDVPEGYKVSRKEKRNFPLILESPSPNQTSLYFCASRGLNVGEKLFFGSGTQLSVL.